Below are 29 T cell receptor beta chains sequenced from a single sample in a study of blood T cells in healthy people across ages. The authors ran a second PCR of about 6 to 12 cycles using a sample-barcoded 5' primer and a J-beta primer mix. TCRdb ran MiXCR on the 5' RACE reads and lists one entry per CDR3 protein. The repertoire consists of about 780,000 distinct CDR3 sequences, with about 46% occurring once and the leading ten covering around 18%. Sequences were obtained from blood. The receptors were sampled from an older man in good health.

The CDR3 sequence is CASSEARRGPYEQYF. DNA for the CDR3: TGTGCCAGCAGCGAAGCTCGTCGGGGCCCCTACGAGCAGTACTTC. The genes are TRBV3-1 and TRBJ2-7; D tentatively fits TRBD1 or TRBD2 (5 bases each). With 5 bases removed from V and 2 bases from J, the gap between germline ends came to 16 bases. This CDR3 spans 15 amino acids. CDR1 LGHDT and CDR2 YNNKEL come from the germline V gene (reference sequence).

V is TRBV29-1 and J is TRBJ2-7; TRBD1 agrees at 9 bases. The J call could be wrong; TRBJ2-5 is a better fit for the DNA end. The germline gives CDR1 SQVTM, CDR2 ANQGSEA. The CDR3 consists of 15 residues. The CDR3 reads CSVEGGVGQGETQYF. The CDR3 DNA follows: TGCAGCGTTGAAGGAGGTGTTGGACAGGGGGAGACCCAGTACTTC.

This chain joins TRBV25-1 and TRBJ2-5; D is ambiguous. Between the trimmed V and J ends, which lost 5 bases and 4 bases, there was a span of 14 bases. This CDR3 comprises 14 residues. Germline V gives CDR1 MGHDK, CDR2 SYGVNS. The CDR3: CASSSHPYPETQYF. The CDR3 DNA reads TGTGCCAGCAGTTCTCACCCTTACCCAGAGACCCAGTACTTC.

For the CDR3, the DNA is TGTGCCAGCAGCGTAGTCCCCGGGTTTCAGCCCCAGCATTTT. Translation gives CASSVVPGFQPQHF. The V call is TRBV9, the J call TRBJ1-5, with unresolved D. V was pared by 0 bases and J by 6 bases, with 10 bases between. CDR3 length: 14 residues. Germline CDR1 reads SGDLS; CDR2 reads YYNGEE.

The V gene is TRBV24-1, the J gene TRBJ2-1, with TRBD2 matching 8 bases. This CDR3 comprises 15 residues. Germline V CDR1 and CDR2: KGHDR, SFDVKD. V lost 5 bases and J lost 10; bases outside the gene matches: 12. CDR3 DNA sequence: TGTGCCACCAGTGCCGGGAGGGGGAGCGGGGACGAGCAGTTCTTC. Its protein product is CATSAGRGSGDEQFF.

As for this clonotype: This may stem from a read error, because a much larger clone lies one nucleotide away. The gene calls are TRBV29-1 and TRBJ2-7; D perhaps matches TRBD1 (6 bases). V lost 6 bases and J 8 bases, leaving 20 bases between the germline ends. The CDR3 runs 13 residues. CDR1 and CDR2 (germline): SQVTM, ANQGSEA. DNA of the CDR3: TGCAGCGTATCTGCAGGGGAAAGTTACAAGCAGTACTTC. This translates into CSVSAGESYKQYF.

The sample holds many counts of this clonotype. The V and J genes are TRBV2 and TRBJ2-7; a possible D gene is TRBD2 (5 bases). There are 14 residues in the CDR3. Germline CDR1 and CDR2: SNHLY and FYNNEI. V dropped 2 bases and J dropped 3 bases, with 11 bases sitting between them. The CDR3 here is CASSERIGGYEQYF. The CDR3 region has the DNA TGTGCCAGCAGTGAAAGGATAGGAGGCTACGAGCAGTACTTC.

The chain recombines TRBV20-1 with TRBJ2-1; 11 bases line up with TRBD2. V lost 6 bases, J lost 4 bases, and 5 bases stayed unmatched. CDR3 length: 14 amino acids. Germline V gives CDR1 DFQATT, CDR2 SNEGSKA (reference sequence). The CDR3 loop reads CSALGLAVYNEQFF. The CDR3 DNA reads TGCAGTGCCCTGGGACTAGCGGTGTACAATGAGCAGTTCTTC.

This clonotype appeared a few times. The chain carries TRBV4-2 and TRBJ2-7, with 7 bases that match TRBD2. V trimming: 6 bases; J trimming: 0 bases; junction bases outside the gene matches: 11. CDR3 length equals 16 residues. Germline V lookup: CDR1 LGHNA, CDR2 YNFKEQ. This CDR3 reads CASSQTLAVPSYEQYF. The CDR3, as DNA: TGTGCCAGCAGTCAAACCCTAGCGGTTCCCTCCTACGAGCAGTACTTC.

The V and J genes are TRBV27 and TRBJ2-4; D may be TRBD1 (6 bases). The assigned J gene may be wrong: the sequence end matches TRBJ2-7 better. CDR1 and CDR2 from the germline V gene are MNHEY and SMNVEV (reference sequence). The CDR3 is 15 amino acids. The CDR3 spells CASSLTGTGLSEQYF. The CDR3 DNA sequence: TGTGCCAGCAGTTTAACAGGGACGGGGCTCTCCGAGCAGTACTTC.

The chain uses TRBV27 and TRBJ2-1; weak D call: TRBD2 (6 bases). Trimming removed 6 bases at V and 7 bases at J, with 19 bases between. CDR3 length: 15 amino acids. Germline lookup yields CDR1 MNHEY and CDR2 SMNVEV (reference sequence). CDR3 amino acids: CASSPRRGKGNEQFF. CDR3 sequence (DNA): TGTGCCAGCAGCCCCCGGCGGGGAAAAGGGAATGAGCAGTTCTTC.

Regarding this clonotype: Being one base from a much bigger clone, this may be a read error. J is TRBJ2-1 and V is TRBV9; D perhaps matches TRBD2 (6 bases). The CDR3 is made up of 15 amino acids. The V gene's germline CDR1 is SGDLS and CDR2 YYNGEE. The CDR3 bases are TGTGCCAGCAGCGCGGGGGACTTCTCCTACAATAAGCAGTTCTTC. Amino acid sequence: CASSAGDFSYNKQFF.

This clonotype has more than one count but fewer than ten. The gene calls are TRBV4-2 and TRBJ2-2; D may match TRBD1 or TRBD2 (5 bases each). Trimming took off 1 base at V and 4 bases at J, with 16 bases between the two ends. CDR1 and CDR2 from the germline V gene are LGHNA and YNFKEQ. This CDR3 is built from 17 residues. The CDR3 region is CASSQGFGGPSTGELFF. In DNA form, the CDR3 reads TGTGCCAGCAGCCAAGGGTTTGGGGGACCCAGCACCGGGGAGCTGTTTTTT.

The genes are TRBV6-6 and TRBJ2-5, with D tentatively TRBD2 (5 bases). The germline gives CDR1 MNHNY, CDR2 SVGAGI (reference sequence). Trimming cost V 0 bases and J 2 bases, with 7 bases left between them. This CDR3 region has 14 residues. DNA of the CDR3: TGTGCCAGCAGTTACTCCGGGGTTCAAGAGACCCAGTACTTC. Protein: CASSYSGVQETQYF.

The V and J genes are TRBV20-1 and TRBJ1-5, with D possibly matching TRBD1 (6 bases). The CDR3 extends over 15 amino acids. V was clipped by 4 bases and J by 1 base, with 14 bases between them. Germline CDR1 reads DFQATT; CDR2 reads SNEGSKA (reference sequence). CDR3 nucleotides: TGCAGTGCTACCAGGGGAAGTGAGAGCAATCAGCCCCAGCATTTT. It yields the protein CSATRGSESNQPQHF.

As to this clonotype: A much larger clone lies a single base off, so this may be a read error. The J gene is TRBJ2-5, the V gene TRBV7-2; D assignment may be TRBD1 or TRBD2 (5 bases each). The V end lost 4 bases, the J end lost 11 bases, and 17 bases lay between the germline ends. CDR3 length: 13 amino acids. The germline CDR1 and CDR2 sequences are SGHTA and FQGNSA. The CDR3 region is CASSWGPNNEQYF. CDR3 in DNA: TGTGCCAGCAGCTGGGGACCCAACAATGAGCAGTACTTC.

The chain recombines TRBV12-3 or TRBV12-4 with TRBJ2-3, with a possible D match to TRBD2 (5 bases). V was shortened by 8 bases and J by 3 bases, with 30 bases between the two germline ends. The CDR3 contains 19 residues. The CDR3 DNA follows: TGTGCCAGCGCCCGGCGGCTAGCCGGCATGACGATGAGAACAGATACGCAGTATTTT. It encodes CASARRLAGMTMRTDTQYF.

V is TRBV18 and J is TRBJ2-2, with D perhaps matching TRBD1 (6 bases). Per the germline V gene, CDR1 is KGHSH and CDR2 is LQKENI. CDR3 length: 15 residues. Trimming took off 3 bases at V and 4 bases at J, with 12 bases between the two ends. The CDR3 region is CASSPSQGTTGELFF. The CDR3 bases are TGTGCCAGCTCACCGTCGCAGGGGACCACCGGGGAGCTGTTTTTT.

Here the CDR3 DNA reads TGTGCCAGCCTGTACAGTCGACTATATGGCTACACCTTC. Translation: CASLYSRLYGYTF. This rearrangement joins TRBV6-1 to TRBJ1-2; no firm D call. In germline, CDR1 is MNHNS, CDR2 SASEGT. There are 13 residues in the CDR3. Trimming stripped 8 bases from V and 5 bases from J, with 15 bases between.

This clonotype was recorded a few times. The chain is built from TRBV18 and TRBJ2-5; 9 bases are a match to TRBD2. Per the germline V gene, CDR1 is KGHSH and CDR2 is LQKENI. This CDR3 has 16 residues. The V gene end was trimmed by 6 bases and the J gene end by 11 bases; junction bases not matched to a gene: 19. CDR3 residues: CASSPPSSGVYNEQYF. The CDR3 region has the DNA TGTGCCAGCTCTCCCCCCTCTAGCGGGGTCTACAATGAGCAGTACTTC.

The chain's CDR3 is CSAQGASGLTDTQYF. As DNA, the CDR3 is TGCAGCGCTCAGGGGGCTAGCGGGTTGACAGATACGCAGTATTTT. The chain recombines TRBV29-1 with TRBJ2-3; D may correspond to TRBD1 or TRBD2 (8 bases each). CDR3 length: 15 amino acids. V lost 7 bases to trimming and J lost 3 bases, with 20 bases between them. Germline CDR1 SQVTM, CDR2 ANQGSEA.

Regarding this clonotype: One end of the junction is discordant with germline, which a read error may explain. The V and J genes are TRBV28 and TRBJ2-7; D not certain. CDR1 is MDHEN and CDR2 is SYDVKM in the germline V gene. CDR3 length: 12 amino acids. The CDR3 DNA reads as TGTGCTAGCAGCCGGATTGCCAACGAGCAGTACTTC. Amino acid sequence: CASSRIANEQYF.

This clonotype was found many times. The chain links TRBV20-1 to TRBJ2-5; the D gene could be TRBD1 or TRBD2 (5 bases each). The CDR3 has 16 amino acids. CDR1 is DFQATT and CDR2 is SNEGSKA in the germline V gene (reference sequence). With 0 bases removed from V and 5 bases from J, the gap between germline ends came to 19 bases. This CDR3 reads CSARERRGVGYETQYF. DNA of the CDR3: TGCAGTGCTAGAGAACGGAGAGGGGTTGGTTACGAGACCCAGTACTTC.

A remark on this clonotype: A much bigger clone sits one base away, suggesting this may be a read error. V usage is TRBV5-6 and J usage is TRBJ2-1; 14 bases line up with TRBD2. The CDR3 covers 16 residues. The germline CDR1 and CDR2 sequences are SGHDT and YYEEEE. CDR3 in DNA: TGTGCCGGCAGCCTGGGACTAGCGGGAGTTGGCAATGAGCAGTTCTTC. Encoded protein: CAGSLGLAGVGNEQFF. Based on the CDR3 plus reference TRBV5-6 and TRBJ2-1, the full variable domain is DAGVTQSPTHLIKTRGQQVTLRCSPKSGHDTVSWYQQALGQGPQFIFQYYEEEERQRGNFPDRFSGHQFPNYSSELNVNALLLGDSALYLCAGSLGLAGVGNEQFFGPGTRLTVL.

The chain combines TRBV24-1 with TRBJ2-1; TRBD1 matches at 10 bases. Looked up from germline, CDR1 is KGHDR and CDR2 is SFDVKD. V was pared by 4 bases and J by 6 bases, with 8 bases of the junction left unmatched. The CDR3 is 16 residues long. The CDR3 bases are TGTGCCACCAGTGACCGGGGACAGGGGAACCCCAATGAGCAGTTCTTC. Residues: CATSDRGQGNPNEQFF.

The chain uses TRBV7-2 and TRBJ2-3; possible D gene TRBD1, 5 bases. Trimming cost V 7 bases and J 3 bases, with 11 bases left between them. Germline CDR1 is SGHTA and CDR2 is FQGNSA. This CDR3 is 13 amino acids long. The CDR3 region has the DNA TGTGCCAGCATCGACAGACGGACAGATACGCAGTATTTT. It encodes CASIDRRTDTQYF.

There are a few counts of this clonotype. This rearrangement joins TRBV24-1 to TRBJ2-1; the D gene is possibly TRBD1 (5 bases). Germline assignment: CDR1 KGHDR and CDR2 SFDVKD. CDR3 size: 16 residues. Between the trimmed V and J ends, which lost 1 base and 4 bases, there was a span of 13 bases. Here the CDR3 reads CATSDFDSKGYNEQFF. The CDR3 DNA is TGTGCCACCAGTGATTTTGACTCCAAGGGGTACAATGAGCAGTTCTTC.

DNA for the CDR3: TGTGCCAGCAGCCGTCGTCCGCAAGGGATTGATGAAAAACTGTTTTTT. Translation gives CASSRRPQGIDEKLFF. The rearrangement links TRBV7-8 to TRBJ1-4; D unclear. V lost 5 bases to trimming and J lost 6 bases, with 19 bases between them. This CDR3 spans 16 amino acids. Germline CDR1 reads SGHVS; CDR2 reads FQNEAQ. Full variable domain (rest looked up from reference TRBV7-8 and TRBJ1-4): GAGVSQSPRYKVAKRGQDVALRCDPISGHVSLFWYQQALGQGPEFLTYFQNEAQLDKSGLPSDRFFAERPEGSVSTLKIQRTQQEDSAVYLCASSRRPQGIDEKLFFGSGTQLSVL.

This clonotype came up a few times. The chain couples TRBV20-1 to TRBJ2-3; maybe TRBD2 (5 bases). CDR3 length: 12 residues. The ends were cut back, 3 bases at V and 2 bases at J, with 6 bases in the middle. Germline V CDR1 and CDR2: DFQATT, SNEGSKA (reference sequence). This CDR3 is CSASGNTDTQYF. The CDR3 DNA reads TGCAGTGCTAGCGGGAACACAGATACGCAGTATTTT.